This T cell receptor (beta chain) was captured by sequencing in a study of blood T cell repertoires in COVID-19. Turning to the study itself: Spain, Italy and the United States supplied samples that represented acute and convalescent COVID-19. PBMCs, B-cell-depleted T cells, or T cells were the source of the cDNA or gDNA that made up the material.

Followed over time, Seattle patients had been enrolled while infection was active. Source study methods: Estimation of nucleated cell counts was performed using reference gene primer amplification. The data were produced by immunoSEQ multiplex PCR, yet TCRdb's version contains in-frame clones alone and is incomplete. Clone size and V and J calls were adopted from that table, with D and trimming inferred from the DNA. The table shows about 58,000 clones, with 75% to 90% occurring only once. This clone has more than one count but fewer than ten. The CDR3 has 13 amino acids. From germline, CDR1 is SGHNT and CDR2 YYREEE (reference sequence). V was shortened by 4 bases and J by 8 bases, with 13 bases between the two germline ends.

Sequencing used peripheral blood. The chain has TRBV5-4 and TRBJ2-4; the D is unclear. The receptor was derived from a man between 60 and 75 years old with COVID-19, enrolled during active disease. The CDR3 loop reads CASSPAARDIQYF. The CDR3 bases are TGTGCCAGCAGCCCCGCGGCTCGGGACATTCAGTACTTC.